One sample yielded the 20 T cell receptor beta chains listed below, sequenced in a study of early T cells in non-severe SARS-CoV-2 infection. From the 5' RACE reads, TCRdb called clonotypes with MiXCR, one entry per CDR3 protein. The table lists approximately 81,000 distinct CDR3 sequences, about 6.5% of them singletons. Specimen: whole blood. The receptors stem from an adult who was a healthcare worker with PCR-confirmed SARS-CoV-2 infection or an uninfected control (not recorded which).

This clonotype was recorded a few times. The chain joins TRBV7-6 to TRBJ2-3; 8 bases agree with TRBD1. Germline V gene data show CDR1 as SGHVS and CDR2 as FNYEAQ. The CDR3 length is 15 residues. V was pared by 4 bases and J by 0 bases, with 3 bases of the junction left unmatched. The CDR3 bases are TGTGCCAGCAGCTCAGGACAGGGCAGCACAGATACGCAGTATTTT. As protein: CASSSGQGSTDTQYF.

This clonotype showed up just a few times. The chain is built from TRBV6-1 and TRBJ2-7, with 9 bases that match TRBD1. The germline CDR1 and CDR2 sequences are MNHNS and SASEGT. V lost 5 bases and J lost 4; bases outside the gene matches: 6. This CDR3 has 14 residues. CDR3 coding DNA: TGTGCCAGCAGTTCACAGGGGGCCGGATACGAGCAGTACTTC. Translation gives CASSSQGAGYEQYF.

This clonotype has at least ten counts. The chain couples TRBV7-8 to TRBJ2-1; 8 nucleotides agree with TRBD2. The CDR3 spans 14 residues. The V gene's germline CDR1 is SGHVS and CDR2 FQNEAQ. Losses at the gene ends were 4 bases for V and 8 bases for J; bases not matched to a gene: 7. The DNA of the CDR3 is TGTGCCAGCAGCTCCCGGGGGGGCAGCGATGAGCAGTTCTTC. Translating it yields CASSSRGGSDEQFF.

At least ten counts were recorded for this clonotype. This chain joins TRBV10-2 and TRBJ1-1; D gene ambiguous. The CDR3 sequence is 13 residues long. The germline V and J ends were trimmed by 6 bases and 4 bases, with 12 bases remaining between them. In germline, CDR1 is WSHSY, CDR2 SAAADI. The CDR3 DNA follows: TGCGCCAGCAGCCGGACCGCGGCCACTGAAGCTTTCTTT. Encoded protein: CASSRTAATEAFF.

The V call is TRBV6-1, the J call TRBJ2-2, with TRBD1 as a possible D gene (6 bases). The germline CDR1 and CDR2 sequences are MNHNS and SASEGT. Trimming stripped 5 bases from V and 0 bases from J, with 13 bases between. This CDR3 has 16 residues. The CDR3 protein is CASSTYRAPNTGELFF. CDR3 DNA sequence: TGTGCCAGCAGTACATACAGGGCCCCGAACACCGGGGAGCTGTTTTTT.

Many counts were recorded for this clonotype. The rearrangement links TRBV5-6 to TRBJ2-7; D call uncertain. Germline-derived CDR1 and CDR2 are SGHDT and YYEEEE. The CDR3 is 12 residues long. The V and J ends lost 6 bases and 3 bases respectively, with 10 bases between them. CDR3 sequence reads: CASTKEFYEQYF. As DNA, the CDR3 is TGTGCCAGCACTAAGGAATTCTACGAGCAGTACTTC.

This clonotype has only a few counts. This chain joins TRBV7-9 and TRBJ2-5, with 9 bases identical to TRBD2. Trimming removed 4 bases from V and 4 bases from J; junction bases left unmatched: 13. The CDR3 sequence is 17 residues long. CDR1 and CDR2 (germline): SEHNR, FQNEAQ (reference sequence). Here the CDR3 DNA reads TGTGCCAGCAGCTCTAAAGTCCTAGCGGGGACACGAGAGACCCAGTACTTC. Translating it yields CASSSKVLAGTRETQYF.

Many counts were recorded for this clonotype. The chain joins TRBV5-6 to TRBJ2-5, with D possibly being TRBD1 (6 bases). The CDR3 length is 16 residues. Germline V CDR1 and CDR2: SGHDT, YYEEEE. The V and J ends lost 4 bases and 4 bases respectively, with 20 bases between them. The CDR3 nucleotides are TGTGCCAGCAGCCATAAGACGAAGGGGGTATCAGAGACCCAGTACTTC. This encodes CASSHKTKGVSETQYF.

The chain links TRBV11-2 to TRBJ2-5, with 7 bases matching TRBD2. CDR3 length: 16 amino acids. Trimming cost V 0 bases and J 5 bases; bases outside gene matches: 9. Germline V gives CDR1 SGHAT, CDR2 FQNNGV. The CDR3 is CASSLDRPSGGETQYF. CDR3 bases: TGTGCCAGCAGCTTAGATCGTCCTAGCGGAGGGGAGACCCAGTACTTC.

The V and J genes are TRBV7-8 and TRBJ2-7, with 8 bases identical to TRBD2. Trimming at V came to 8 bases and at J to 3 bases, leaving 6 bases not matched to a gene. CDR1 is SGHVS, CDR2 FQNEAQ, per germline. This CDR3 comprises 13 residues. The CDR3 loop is CASSGTRDYEQYF. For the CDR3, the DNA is TGTGCCAGCTCCGGGACTAGGGACTACGAGCAGTACTTC.

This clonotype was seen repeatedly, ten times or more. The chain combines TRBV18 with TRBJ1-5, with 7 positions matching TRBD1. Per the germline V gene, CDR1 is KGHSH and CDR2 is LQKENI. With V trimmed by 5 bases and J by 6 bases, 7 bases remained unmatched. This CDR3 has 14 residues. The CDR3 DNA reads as TGTGCCAGCTCAATGACAGGGTTTACTCAGCCCCAGCATTTT. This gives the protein CASSMTGFTQPQHF.

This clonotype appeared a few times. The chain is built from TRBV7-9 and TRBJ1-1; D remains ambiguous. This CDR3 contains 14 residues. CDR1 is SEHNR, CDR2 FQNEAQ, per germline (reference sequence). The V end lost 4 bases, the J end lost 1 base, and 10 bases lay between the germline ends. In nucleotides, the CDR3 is TGTGCCAGCAGCTCCCCCTCGGGGAACACTGAAGCTTTCTTT. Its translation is CASSSPSGNTEAFF.

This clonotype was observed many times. CDR3 region: CASSVGPRANYGYTF. For the CDR3, the DNA is TGTGCCAGCAGCGTCGGACCGCGAGCTAACTATGGCTACACCTTC. The chain couples TRBV9 to TRBJ1-2, with D hard to call. V lost 2 bases and J lost 0, with 11 bases in between. This CDR3 spans 15 amino acids. CDR1 is SGDLS and CDR2 is YYNGEE in the germline V gene.

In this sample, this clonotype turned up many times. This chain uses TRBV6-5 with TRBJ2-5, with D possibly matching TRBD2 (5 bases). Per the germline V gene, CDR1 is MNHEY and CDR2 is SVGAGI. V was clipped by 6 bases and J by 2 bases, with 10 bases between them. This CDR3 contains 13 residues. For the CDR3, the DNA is TGTGCCAGCAGAGAGAGCGGACAAGAGACCCAGTACTTC. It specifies CASRESGQETQYF.

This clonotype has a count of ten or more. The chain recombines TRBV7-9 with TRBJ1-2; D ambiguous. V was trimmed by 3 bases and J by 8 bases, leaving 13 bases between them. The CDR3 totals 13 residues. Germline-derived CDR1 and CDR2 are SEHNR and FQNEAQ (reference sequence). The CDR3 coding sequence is TGTGCCAGCAGCTTCGGCGGTGGTTACGGCTACACCTTC. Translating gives CASSFGGGYGYTF.

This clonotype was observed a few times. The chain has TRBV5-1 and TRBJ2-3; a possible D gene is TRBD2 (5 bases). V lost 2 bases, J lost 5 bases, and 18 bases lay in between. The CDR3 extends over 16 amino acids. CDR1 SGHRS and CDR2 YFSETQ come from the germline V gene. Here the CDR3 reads CASSLGGSGFVDTQYF. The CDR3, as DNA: TGCGCCAGCAGCTTAGGAGGCAGTGGTTTTGTAGATACGCAGTATTTT.

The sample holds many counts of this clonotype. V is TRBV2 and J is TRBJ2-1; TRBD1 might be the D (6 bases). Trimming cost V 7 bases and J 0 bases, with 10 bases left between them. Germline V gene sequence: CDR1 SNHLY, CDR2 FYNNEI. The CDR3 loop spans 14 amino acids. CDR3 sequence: CASIPDSSYNEQFF. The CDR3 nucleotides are TGTGCCAGCATTCCGGACAGCTCCTACAATGAGCAGTTCTTC.

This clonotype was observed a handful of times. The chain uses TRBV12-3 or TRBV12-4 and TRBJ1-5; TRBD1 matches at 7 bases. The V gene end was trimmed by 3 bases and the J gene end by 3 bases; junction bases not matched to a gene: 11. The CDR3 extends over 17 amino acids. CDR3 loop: CASSFFATGPYNQPQHF. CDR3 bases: TGTGCCAGCAGTTTTTTCGCGACAGGGCCTTACAATCAGCCCCAGCATTTT.

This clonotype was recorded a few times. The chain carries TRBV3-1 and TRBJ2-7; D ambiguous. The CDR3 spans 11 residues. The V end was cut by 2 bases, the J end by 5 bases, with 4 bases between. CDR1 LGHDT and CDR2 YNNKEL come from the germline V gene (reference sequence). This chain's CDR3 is CASSQTHEQYF. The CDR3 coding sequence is TGTGCCAGCAGCCAAACCCACGAGCAGTACTTC.

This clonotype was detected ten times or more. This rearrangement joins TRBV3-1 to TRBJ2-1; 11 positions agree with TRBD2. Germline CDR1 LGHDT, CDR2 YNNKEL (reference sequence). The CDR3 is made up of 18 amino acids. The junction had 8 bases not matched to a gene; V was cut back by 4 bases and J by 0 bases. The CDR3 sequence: CASSPPTSGASSYNEQFF. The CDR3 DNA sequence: TGTGCCAGCAGCCCGCCGACTAGCGGGGCGAGCTCCTACAATGAGCAGTTCTTC.